The sequence of this T cell receptor beta chain was determined in a study of PD-L1 blockade in urothelial cancer. At the level of the study: The patients' atezolizumab therapy, 1,200 mg intravenously every 3 weeks, started in the mid-2010s. There were a median of approximately 150,000 T cells in blood samples.

The method was immunoSEQ multiplex PCR; TCRdb's version includes in-frame clones alone and lacks a portion of them. The table records over 50,000 clones, 86% of them present only once. Individual patients had between 1 and 8 samples, taken pretreatment and on-treatment. This CDR3 has 15 residues. Specimen: PBMCs, collected around atezolizumab (anti-PD-L1) treatment. The clonotype comes from a man aged 50 to 59 with urothelial cancer. V gene TRBV21-1 combines with J gene TRBJ2-7; the table's D call, TRBD1, has no DNA check behind it. TRBV21-1 is annotated as a pseudogene. The chain's CDR3 is CASSTPGGQAYEQYF. CDR3 sequence (DNA): TGTGCCAGCAGCACCCCCGGTGGACAGGCCTACGAGCAGTACTTC.